Listed here is a single TCR beta chain. The table lists this clonotype with many counts. The antigen it recognizes is unknown. No base quality information exists; no much larger clone differs at one position. The data were obtained in a study of CD8 T cells in ankylosing spondylitis (dated by TCRdb to about 2017). Some background on the complete study: To find TCR variants linked to disease, the study profiled T cell receptor beta repertoires in ankylosing spondylitis patients and healthy donors. Peripheral blood samples were taken, and synovial fluid was additionally collected from ankylosing spondylitis patients. The full study cohort was made up of about 24 ankylosing spondylitis patients and over 90 healthy donors. Points the paper makes about the study in general: In peripheral blood, the disease-linked clones were found at relatively low frequencies and had a CD8+ phenotype. Blood from ankylosing spondylitis patients appeared to be characterized by a TCR beta motif composed of roughly eight highly homologous amino acid variants. Some TCR beta motif variants had previously been reported in synovial fluid and blood of reactive arthritis patients, which suggested common disease-initiation mechanisms. The disease-linked clones were reported to be significantly enriched in matched synovial fluid samples from ankylosing spondylitis patients.

The CDR3 holds 16 amino acids from the cysteine to the phenylalanine. Only the CDR3 DNA stays, 48 bases, in frame from base 1. The V and J ends are trimmed by 0 bases and 4 bases, leaving 12 bases between them. Looking up the germline V gene yields CDR1 MNHEY and CDR2 SVGAGI. The reads were generated on an Illumina HiSeq 2500. TCR beta libraries were prepared by quantitative 5'-RACE with molecular barcodes. Per the source publication's procedure: To identify disease-linked TCR variants, a new computational method was used, one built on a probabilistic model of VDJ rearrangement. The public reads were reprocessed in TCRdb via fastp at Q25 and MiXCR, keeping in-frame beta chains. One record per CDR3 amino acid sequence lists the most common genes and DNA. Here the V and J calls rest on TCRdb's processing, not on the authors' analysis. Across this sample there are some 200,000 distinct CDR3 sequences, with around 25% seen only once. The top ten constitute 5% to 7.5% of the sample.

The sequence joins TRBV6-5 to TRBJ2-2, with TRBD1 perhaps the D gene, on 6 matching bases. The sample taken for sequencing was blood, either unsorted or a sorted T cell fraction (not recorded which). This receptor was taken from a male donor with ankylosing spondylitis or in good health (not recorded which). The CDR3 here reads CASSYSSRGGTGELFF. The DNA sequence is TGTGCCAGCAGTTACTCATCTAGAGGGGGCACCGGGGAGCTGTTTTTT.